One and the same sample provided the 30 T cell receptor beta chains below, sequenced in a study of blood T cell repertoires in COVID-19. The table came from immunoSEQ multiplex PCR; TCRdb's copy has only in-frame clones and leaves some out. This table holds 9,500 to 11,000 clones, around 90% found once. The sample comprised peripheral blood. Source of these receptors: a human donor in a cohort sampled during active COVID-19.

This clone has more than one count but fewer than ten. This rearrangement joins TRBV7-9 to TRBJ1-4; D may be TRBD1 (5 bases). The CDR3 runs 11 residues. CDR1 and CDR2 (germline): SEHNR, FQNEAQ (reference sequence). The germline V and J ends were trimmed by 7 bases and 8 bases, with 8 bases remaining between them. The CDR3 DNA reads as TGTGCCAGCACCCGGACAGAAAAACTGTTTTTT. Translating gives CASTRTEKLFF. The full variable domain, completed using reference TRBV7-9 and TRBJ1-4, is DTGVSQNPRHKITKRGQNVTFRCDPISEHNRLYWYRQTLGQGPEFLTYFQNEAQLEKSRLLSDRFSAERPKGSFSTLEIQRTEQGDSAMYLCASTRTEKLFFGSGTQLSVL.

The chain links TRBV7-9 to TRBJ2-5, with D possibly matching TRBD2 (6 bases). The germline CDR1 and CDR2 sequences are SEHNR and FQNEAQ (reference sequence). This CDR3 spans 15 amino acids. V lost 6 bases and J lost 2, with 16 bases in between. The CDR3, as DNA: TGTGCCAGCAGAAATGATCGGGGGAATCAAGAGACCCAGTACTTC. The encoded protein is CASRNDRGNQETQYF.

The table lists this clone with a count of one. The chain combines TRBV9 with TRBJ2-3, with a possible D match to TRBD2 (5 bases). Germline V gene lookup returns CDR1 SGDLS and CDR2 YYNGEE. V lost 0 bases and J lost 3, with 5 bases in between. This CDR3 is 13 amino acids long. This CDR3 reads CASSVAGTDTQYF. The DNA of the CDR3 is TGTGCCAGCAGCGTAGCGGGGACAGATACGCAGTATTTT.

The count of this clone is one. The chain recombines TRBV6-1 with TRBJ1-6, with TRBD1 as a possible D gene (6 bases). V shed 1 base and J shed 6 bases, with 10 bases lying between them. The CDR3 has 15 amino acids. Germline V CDR1 and CDR2: MNHNS, SASEGT. CDR3 in DNA: TGTGCCAGCAGTGAAGGGACAGTTCGTAATTCACCCCTCCACTTT. Protein sequence: CASSEGTVRNSPLHF.

The rearrangement joins TRBV5-4 to TRBJ2-5; 8 bases map to TRBD1. From germline, CDR1 is SGHNT and CDR2 YYREEE (reference sequence). J gave up 5 bases and V 3 bases, and 6 bases lay outside the gene matches. CDR3 length equals 14 residues. CDR3 nucleotide sequence: TGTGCCAGCAGCTCTACAGGGGGAGATGAGACCCAGTACTTC. Protein product: CASSSTGGDETQYF.

The rearrangement uses TRBV7-2 and TRBJ2-7, with D maybe TRBD2 (5 bases). Trimming took off 1 base at V and 3 bases at J, with 19 bases between the two ends. The germline V gene has CDR1 SGHTA and CDR2 FQGNSA. This CDR3 has 17 amino acids. The CDR3 reads CASSLVARVGKDYEQYF. The CDR3 coding sequence is TGTGCCAGCAGCTTAGTCGCGAGGGTTGGGAAGGACTACGAGCAGTACTTC.

The rearrangement joins TRBV30 to TRBJ1-1; 7 bases agree with TRBD1. Germline CDR1 is GTSNPN and CDR2 is SVGIG (reference sequence). Unmatched junction bases numbered 12, after V lost 6 bases and J lost 8 bases. The CDR3 loop spans 13 amino acids. Written as DNA, the CDR3 is TGTGCCTGTATCGACAGGGTAGCCTTCGAAGCTTTCTTT. This codes for CACIDRVAFEAFF.

The chain employs TRBV19 and TRBJ1-1, with a weak D call TRBD1 (5 bases). V lost 0 bases, J lost 6 bases, and 17 bases lay in between. The CDR3 has 16 amino acids. Germline V gives CDR1 LNHDA, CDR2 SQIVND (reference sequence). DNA of the CDR3: TGTGCCAGTAGTATAGATCCCAGGGCCTCGATGTCTGAAGCTTTCTTT. It yields the protein CASSIDPRASMSEAFF.

The chain combines TRBV10-2 with TRBJ1-6; 7 bases align to TRBD1. V lost 2 bases, J lost 10 bases, and 8 bases stayed unmatched. The CDR3 totals 15 residues. Per the germline V gene, CDR1 is WSHSY and CDR2 is SAAADI. The CDR3 protein is CASSETGDYVSPLHF. In DNA, the CDR3 is TGCGCCAGCAGTGAGACAGGGGATTATGTCTCACCCCTCCACTTT.

The chain couples TRBV3-1 (or the pseudogene TRBV3-2) to TRBJ2-5; perhaps TRBD2 as D (5 bases). The CDR3 sequence is 13 residues long. Germline V CDR1 and CDR2: LGHDT, YNNKEL (reference sequence). V gave up 3 bases and J gave up 5 bases, with 10 bases separating them. The CDR3 bases are TGTGCCAGCAGCCAGCCTAGCAGGGAGACCCAGTACTTC. It yields the protein CASSQPSRETQYF.

CDR3 sequence (DNA): TGTGCCTGGAGCTCCGGGACTAGCGGGAGAGCAGCAGATACGCAGTATTTT. This encodes CAWSSGTSGRAADTQYF. This chain connects TRBV30 to TRBJ2-3, with 14 bases aligning to TRBD2. The germline V gene encodes CDR1 GTSNPN and CDR2 SVGIG (reference sequence). This CDR3 contains 17 residues. V shed 3 bases and J 4 bases; nucleotides not matched to a gene: 9.

The genes are TRBV19 and TRBJ2-6; 7 bases fit TRBD1. Germline CDR1 is LNHDA and CDR2 is SQIVND (reference sequence). Unmatched junction bases numbered 4, after V lost 8 bases and J lost 0 bases. CDR3 length: 15 amino acids. The DNA for the CDR3 is TGTGCCAGTCGCAGGGGGTCCTCTGGGGCCAACGTCCTGACTTTC. It specifies CASRRGSSGANVLTF.

This clone was observed a handful of times. The chain couples TRBV27 to TRBJ2-2; 16 bases are a match to TRBD2. CDR1 MNHEY and CDR2 SMNVEV come from the germline V gene (reference sequence). The length of the CDR3 is 17 residues. The trim removed 5 bases at V and 3 bases at J, leaving 3 bases unmatched. The CDR3 spells CASSTGLAGGDTGELFF. The CDR3 DNA reads TGTGCCAGCAGTACGGGACTAGCGGGAGGGGACACCGGGGAGCTGTTTTTT.

J is TRBJ1-6 and V is TRBV5-6, with TRBD1 matching over 9 bases. The CDR3 contains 14 residues. The V gene end was trimmed by 4 bases and the J gene end by 10 bases; junction bases not matched to a gene: 6. CDR1 SGHDT and CDR2 YYEEEE come from the germline V gene. CDR3 protein: CASSRTGGGSPLHF. DNA for the CDR3: TGTGCCAGCAGCCGAACAGGGGGCGGGTCACCCCTCCACTTT. Full variable domain (remainder filled in from reference TRBV5-6 and TRBJ1-6): DAGVTQSPTHLIKTRGQQVTLRCSPKSGHDTVSWYQQALGQGPQFIFQYYEEEERQRGNFPDRFSGHQFPNYSSELNVNALLLGDSALYLCASSRTGGGSPLHFGNGTRLTVT.

This chain connects TRBV28 to TRBJ1-5; TRBD1 agrees at 7 bases. The CDR3 contains 13 residues. Germline CDR1 and CDR2: MDHEN and SYDVKM. The J segment lost 5 bases and the V segment lost 6 bases, leaving 4 bases of the junction unmatched. CDR3 nucleotide sequence: TGTGCCAGCAGAACTACAGGGGATCAGCCCCAGCATTTT. It is translated as CASRTTGDQPQHF.

The chain combines TRBV24-1 with TRBJ2-3; the match to TRBD1 covers 9 bases. Germline assignment: CDR1 KGHDR and CDR2 SFDVKD. V shed 3 bases, J shed 4 bases, and the junction held 7 bases outside the gene matches. The CDR3 contains 16 residues. In DNA form, the CDR3 reads TGTGCCACCAGTGATCCGGGACAGGGAGTCCCAGATACGCAGTATTTT. Amino acids: CATSDPGQGVPDTQYF.

The rearrangement joins TRBV29-1 to TRBJ2-7, with TRBD2 matching over 8 bases. CDR3 length equals 14 residues. The V gene end was trimmed by 1 base and the J gene end by 4 bases; junction bases not matched to a gene: 6. Germline CDR1 reads SQVTM; CDR2 reads ANQGSEA. The CDR3 protein is CSVEVVTSGYEQYF. In DNA, the CDR3 is TGCAGCGTTGAAGTAGTTACTAGCGGATACGAGCAGTACTTC.

CDR3 nucleotide sequence: TGTGCCAGCAGCAGGGGACAGAACGAGCAGTACTTC. This translates into CASSRGQNEQYF. V gene TRBV12-3 or TRBV12-4 combines with J gene TRBJ2-7; 7 nucleotides line up with TRBD1. The CDR3 loop spans 12 amino acids. V was pared by 6 bases and J by 5 bases, with 4 bases of the junction left unmatched.

The rearrangement links TRBV7-8 to TRBJ2-1; possibly TRBD2 for D (6 bases). Germline lookup yields CDR1 SGHVS and CDR2 FQNEAQ. Trimming shortened V by 2 bases and J by 3 bases, and 14 bases separated the two germline ends. The CDR3 runs to 16 residues. CDR3 in amino acids: CASSLFTGVVYNEQFF. The CDR3 DNA is TGTGCCAGCAGCTTATTTACGGGAGTGGTCTACAATGAGCAGTTCTTC.

The chain employs TRBV18 and TRBJ2-5; 9 bases agree with TRBD2. J gave up 0 bases and V 2 bases, and 10 bases lay outside the gene matches. The germline gives CDR1 KGHSH, CDR2 LQKENI. The CDR3 is made up of 18 amino acids. The CDR3 is CASSPDSLLAGYQETQYF. The CDR3 coding sequence is TGTGCCAGCTCACCAGACAGCCTTCTAGCGGGGTACCAAGAGACCCAGTACTTC.

The rearrangement links TRBV3-1 (or the pseudogene TRBV3-2) to TRBJ1-2, with a tentative D call TRBD1 (5 bases). The V gene lost 1 base and the J gene lost 4 bases, with 16 bases spanning the gap. The CDR3 length is 16 residues. In germline, CDR1 is LGHDT, CDR2 YNNKEL (reference sequence). The CDR3 nucleotides read TGTGCCAGCAGCCAAGGGGCAGTCCCGGGGGGCTATGGCTACACCTTC. Its translation is CASSQGAVPGGYGYTF.

This chain connects TRBV9 to TRBJ2-3; 7 bases fit TRBD2. The CDR3 totals 15 residues. Per germline, CDR1 SGDLS and CDR2 YYNGEE. Trimming took 0 bases from V and 3 from J; bases not matched to a gene: 4. CDR3 nucleotide sequence: TGTGCCAGCAGCGTAGGGGCGGGAGCGACAGATACGCAGTATTTT. As protein: CASSVGAGATDTQYF.

The rearrangement joins TRBV7-2 to TRBJ2-1, with D tentatively TRBD2 (5 bases). The CDR3 is 13 residues long. Germline CDR1 is SGHTA and CDR2 is FQGNSA. With 4 bases removed from V and 4 bases from J, the gap between germline ends came to 8 bases. CDR3 sequence reads: CASSWTQYNEQFF. The DNA of the CDR3 is TGTGCCAGCAGCTGGACTCAATACAATGAGCAGTTCTTC.

The rearrangement uses TRBV28 and TRBJ1-2, with no clear D. The CDR3 spans 16 residues. Trimming removed 5 bases from V and 2 bases from J, with 18 bases in between. The V gene's germline CDR1 is MDHEN and CDR2 SYDVKM. CDR3 nucleotides: TGTGCCAGCAGTCTCTCAGCCGGGTCCCGGAACTATGGCTACACCTTC. This sequence encodes CASSLSAGSRNYGYTF.

The rearrangement joins TRBV19 to TRBJ2-7; D is undetermined. The CDR3 is 13 residues long. V was pared by 6 bases and J by 1 base, with 10 bases between. In germline, CDR1 is LNHDA, CDR2 SQIVND (reference sequence). CDR3 sequence reads: CASRSQESYEQYF. DNA of the CDR3: TGTGCCAGTAGGAGCCAGGAATCCTACGAGCAGTACTTC.

A few counts support this clone. This chain uses TRBV6-5 with TRBJ1-2; 7 positions agree with TRBD1. Germline V gives CDR1 MNHEY, CDR2 SVGAGI. Germline trimming cut 6 bases from V and 4 bases from J; bases unmatched to any gene: 8. The CDR3 sequence is 14 residues long. The CDR3 DNA follows: TGTGCCAGCAGGAACTATGACAGGGCCTATGGCTACACCTTC. It yields the protein CASRNYDRAYGYTF.

The rearrangement joins TRBV7-9 to TRBJ1-4, with unresolved D. This CDR3 contains 14 residues. V gave up 2 bases and J gave up 4 bases, with 8 bases separating them. Germline-derived CDR1 and CDR2 are SEHNR and FQNEAQ (reference sequence). CDR3 region: CASSLTGVNEKLFF. CDR3 nucleotide sequence: TGTGCCAGCAGCTTAACGGGTGTTAATGAAAAACTGTTTTTT.

The chain uses TRBV7-2 and TRBJ2-3; no reliable D call. The CDR3 is 16 amino acids. The V end lost 5 bases, the J end lost 0 bases, and 15 bases lay between the germline ends. Germline assignment: CDR1 SGHTA and CDR2 FQGNSA. CDR3 region: CASSLDPTPSTDTQYF. CDR3 sequence (DNA): TGTGCCAGCAGCCTAGACCCTACTCCTAGCACAGATACGCAGTATTTT. The complete variable domain, with remaining parts taken from reference TRBV7-2 and TRBJ2-3, reads GAGVSQSPSNKVTEKGKDVELRCDPISGHTALYWYRQSLGQGLEFLIYFQGNSAPDKSGLPSDRFSAERTGGSVSTLTIQRTQQEDSAVYLCASSLDPTPSTDTQYFGPGTRLTVL.

V gene TRBV7-2 combines with J gene TRBJ2-3, with TRBD2 matching over 11 bases. V was pared by 2 bases and J by 3 bases, with 7 bases of the junction left unmatched. Germline loops: CDR1 SGHTA, CDR2 FQGNSA. The CDR3 is 17 amino acids. The CDR3 DNA reads TGTGCCAGCAGCTTATCCCGTAGCGGGAGGGGGACAGATACGCAGTATTTT. It codes for CASSLSRSGRGTDTQYF. The entire variable domain, with the rest obtained from reference TRBV7-2 and TRBJ2-3, is as follows: GAGVSQSPSNKVTEKGKDVELRCDPISGHTALYWYRQSLGQGLEFLIYFQGNSAPDKSGLPSDRFSAERTGGSVSTLTIQRTQQEDSAVYLCASSLSRSGRGTDTQYFGPGTRLTVL.

This clone was observed a few times. V usage is TRBV7-6 and J usage is TRBJ2-7; 7 nucleotides line up with TRBD2. CDR3 length equals 16 residues. After removal of 5 bases from V and 6 bases from J, the junction contained 16 bases not matched to a gene. Per the germline V gene, CDR1 is SGHVS and CDR2 is FNYEAQ. The CDR3 nucleotides are TGTGCCAGCAGCCCGGGGTTGGGCAGCGGGAAAGGCGAGCAGTACTTC. This codes for CASSPGLGSGKGEQYF.